This T cell receptor beta chain was sequenced during a study of T cell clones after liver transplantation. The overall study: TCRbeta sequencing after a pre-transplant mixed lymphocyte reaction identified graft-donor-reactive clones, later tracked in post-transplant blood.

The CDR3 is made up of 12 amino acids. Germline CDR1 is LNHDA and CDR2 is SQIVND (reference sequence). This clone was picked up a small number of times. Sequencing was performed with immunoSEQ multiplex PCR; in TCRdb, only in-frame clones are kept and a portion is missing. Of 53,000 or so clones listed, roughly 83% were seen once; the top ten hold roughly 8%. The V call is TRBV19, the J call TRBJ2-7; D possibly corresponds to TRBD1 (6 bases). The material sequenced was CD4+ T cells from blood, taken before liver transplant. This clonotype originated in a human donor who received a liver transplant. Here the CDR3 DNA reads TGTGCTTTACGACAGGAGCCCTACGAGCAGTACTTC. As protein: CALRQEPYEQYF.